This TCR beta chain originates from a study of blood T cell repertoires in COVID-19. Study at large: Sites in the United States, Italy and Spain provided acute and convalescent COVID-19 samples. The cDNA or gDNA used as material had been derived from T cells, B-cell-depleted T cells, or PBMCs.

Germline lookup yields CDR1 LGHNA and CDR2 YNFKEQ. This CDR3 region has 16 residues. J lost 2 bases, V lost 1 base, and 3 bases had no gene match. Original data processing: Reference gene primer amplification gave nucleated cell count estimates. Using immunoSEQ multiplex PCR, the repertoire was profiled, and TCRdb retains in-frame clones only, with some absent. That table supplies the V and J calls and clone size; D and trimming were determined from the DNA. The table lists more than 80,000 clones, 80% to 90% of them singletons. The sequence derives from a man at least 80 years old with acute or convalescent COVID-19. V usage is TRBV4-2 and J usage is TRBJ1-3; 9 bases match TRBD1. The specimen sequenced was peripheral blood. CDR3 amino acids: CASSQGDRAAGNTIYF. In DNA, the CDR3 is TGTGCCAGCAGCCAAGGGGACAGGGCGGCTGGAAACACCATATATTTT.